What follows are 7 T cell receptor beta chains derived from one specimen sequenced in a study of immune cell composition in non-small cell lung cancer. Normal lung was sampled as far from the tumour as possible, at least 3 cm. Sequencing was performed with immunoSEQ multiplex PCR; in TCRdb, only in-frame clones are kept and a portion is missing. The data contain around 6,400 clones, over 60% of them singletons. Sequenced material: non-adjacent lung tissue. These receptors came from a human donor with non-small cell lung cancer.

In its sample, this clone was seen a few times. V and J are TRBV27 and TRBJ2-4, with D tentatively TRBD1 (6 bases). This CDR3 has 15 residues. CDR1 and CDR2 from the germline V gene are MNHEY and SMNVEV (reference sequence). The V end lost 4 bases, the J end lost 6 bases, and 16 bases lay between the germline ends. CDR3 sequence (DNA): TGTGCCAGCAGTTCCTCAGTAGGGGGTAGAAACATTCAGTACTTC. Encoded protein: CASSSSVGGRNIQYF.

The genes are TRBV6-7 and TRBJ2-5, with 8 bases aligning to TRBD2. TRBV6-7 is an ORF, and what it does is uncertain. Germline trimming cut 2 bases from V and 2 bases from J; bases unmatched to any gene: 4. The length of the CDR3 is 15 residues. For the CDR3, the DNA is TGTGCCAGCAGTTACGTGCGGGAGGCTCAAGAGACCCAGTACTTC. Its translation: CASSYVREAQETQYF.

The rearrangement links TRBV30 to TRBJ1-3; maybe TRBD1 (6 bases). Germline V lookup: CDR1 GTSNPN, CDR2 SVGIG (reference sequence). V lost 2 bases and J lost 4, with 12 bases in between. The CDR3 is 14 amino acids. In DNA, the CDR3 is TGTGCCTGGAGTATCACGACAGGCGGAAACACCATATATTTT. Its protein product is CAWSITTGGNTIYF.

This rearrangement joins TRBV5-1 to TRBJ2-7, with 13 bases fitting TRBD2. Trimming took 4 bases from V and 2 from J; bases not matched to a gene: 3. Germline values: CDR1 SGHRS, CDR2 YFSETQ. This CDR3 spans 15 amino acids. CDR3 DNA: TGCGCCAGCAGCCCCGGACTAGCGGGGGCCTACGAGCAGTACTTC. It translates to CASSPGLAGAYEQYF.

The chain joins TRBV7-2 to TRBJ2-2, with D uncertain. Germline V gene data show CDR1 as SGHTA and CDR2 as FQGNSA. CDR3 length: 14 residues. V was shortened by 5 bases and J by 8 bases, with 15 bases between the two germline ends. The CDR3 here is CASSKPLPRGELFF. CDR3 nucleotide sequence: TGTGCCAGCAGCAAGCCCCTTCCCAGGGGGGAGCTGTTTTTT. Supplemented by reference TRBV7-2 and TRBJ2-2, the full variable domain reads GAGVSQSPSNKVTEKGKDVELRCDPISGHTALYWYRQSLGQGLEFLIYFQGNSAPDKSGLPSDRFSAERTGGSVSTLTIQRTQQEDSAVYLCASSKPLPRGELFFGEGSRLTVL.

This clone turned up a few times. The gene calls are TRBV5-6 and TRBJ2-1; perhaps TRBD2 as D (6 bases). This CDR3 has 16 amino acids. Germline CDR1 SGHDT, CDR2 YYEEEE. V lost 0 bases, J lost 8 bases, and 18 bases lay in between. The CDR3 region has the DNA TGTGCCAGCAGCTTGGGGGCCGGGCGGGAAGTCTATGAGCAGTTCTTC. It specifies CASSLGAGREVYEQFF.

The V and J genes are TRBV19 and TRBJ2-5, with TRBD2 matching 9 bases. The CDR3 extends over 18 amino acids. Germline lookup yields CDR1 LNHDA and CDR2 SQIVND (reference sequence). V was clipped by 2 bases and J by 5 bases; unmatched bases: 15. CDR3 sequence: CASSITRAGGRNSETQYF. The CDR3, as DNA: TGTGCCAGTAGTATAACCAGAGCGGGGGGTCGAAATTCGGAGACCCAGTACTTC.